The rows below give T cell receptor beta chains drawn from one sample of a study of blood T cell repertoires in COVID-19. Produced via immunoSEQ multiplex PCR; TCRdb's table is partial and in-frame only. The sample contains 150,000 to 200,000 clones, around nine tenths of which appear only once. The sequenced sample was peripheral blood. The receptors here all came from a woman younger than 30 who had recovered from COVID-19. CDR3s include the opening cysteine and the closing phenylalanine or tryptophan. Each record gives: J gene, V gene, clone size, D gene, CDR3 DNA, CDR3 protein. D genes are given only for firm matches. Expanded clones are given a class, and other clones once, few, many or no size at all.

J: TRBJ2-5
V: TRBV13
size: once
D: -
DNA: TGTGCCAGCAGGGAGAGGGACCAAGAGACCCAGTACTTC
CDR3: CASRERDQETQYF

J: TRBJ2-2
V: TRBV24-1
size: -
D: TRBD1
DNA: TGTGCCACCAGTGACCAGGACAGGGGTGGCACCGGGGAGCTGTTTTTT
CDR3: CATSDQDRGGTGELFF

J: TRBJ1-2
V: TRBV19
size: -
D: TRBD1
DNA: TGTGCCAGTAGTGCCGACAGGGTGGATGGCTACACCTTC
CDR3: CASSADRVDGYTF

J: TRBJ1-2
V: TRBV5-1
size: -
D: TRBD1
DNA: TGCGCCAGCAGCTTGGTGGCCGGGACAGGGGGCTCTGGCTACACCTTC
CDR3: CASSLVAGTGGSGYTF

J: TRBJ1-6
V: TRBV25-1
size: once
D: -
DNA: TGTGCCAGCAGTGAATCCCGGGTAAGGAAGAATTCACCCCTCCACTTT
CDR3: CASSESRVRKNSPLHF

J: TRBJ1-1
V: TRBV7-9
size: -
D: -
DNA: TGTGCCAGCAGCTTAGATCAGGGGACTGAAGCTTTCTTT
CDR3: CASSLDQGTEAFF

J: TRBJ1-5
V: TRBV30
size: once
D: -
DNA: TGTGCCTGGAGTGTACAGGCCAATCAGCCCCAGCATTTT
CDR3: CAWSVQANQPQHF

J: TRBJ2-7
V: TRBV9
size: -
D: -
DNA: TGTGCCAGCAGCCCAGGGAACTCCTACGAGCAGTACTTC
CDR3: CASSPGNSYEQYF

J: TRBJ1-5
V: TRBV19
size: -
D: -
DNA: TGTGCCAGTAGTAGAGGGGAGGGCAATCAGCCCCAGCATTTT
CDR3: CASSRGEGNQPQHF

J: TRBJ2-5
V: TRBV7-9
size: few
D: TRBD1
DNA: TGTGCCAGCAGCCCCAGGGGCGCAACTTCTTCTCAGGGGGACCAGTACTTC
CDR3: CASSPRGATSSQGDQYF

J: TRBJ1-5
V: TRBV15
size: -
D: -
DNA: TGTGCCACCAGCCCCCTTGCGGCGGGGTCCGGCAATCAGCCCCAGCATTTT
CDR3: CATSPLAAGSGNQPQHF

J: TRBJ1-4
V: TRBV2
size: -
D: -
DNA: TGTGCCAGCAGTCCCCGGCATGGGGGCGCAGGGGAAAAACTGTTTTTT
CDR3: CASSPRHGGAGEKLFF

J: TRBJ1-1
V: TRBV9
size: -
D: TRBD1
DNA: TGTGCCAGCAGCCCGCCGGACAGGGGGAACACTGAAGCTTTCTTT
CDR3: CASSPPDRGNTEAFF

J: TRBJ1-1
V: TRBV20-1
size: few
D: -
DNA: TGCAGTGCTAGTAATCAGGCGAGAATGAACACTGAAGCTTTCTTT
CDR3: CSASNQARMNTEAFF

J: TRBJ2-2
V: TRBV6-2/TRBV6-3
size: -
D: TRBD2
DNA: TGTGCCAGCAGCGCTCGCGGACTAGCGGGAGTACCGAACACCGGGGAGCTGTTTTTT
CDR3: CASSARGLAGVPNTGELFF

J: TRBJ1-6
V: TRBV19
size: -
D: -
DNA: TGTGCCAGTGTAATATCCAGCTCCTATAATTCACCCCTCCACTTT
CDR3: CASVISSSYNSPLHF

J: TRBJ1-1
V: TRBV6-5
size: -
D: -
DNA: TGTGCCAGCAGTTACTACCAGGGTGAAGCTTTCTTT
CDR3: CASSYYQGEAFF

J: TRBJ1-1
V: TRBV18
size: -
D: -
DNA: TGTGCCAGCTCACCCATACAGGGGAACACTGAAGCTTTCTTT
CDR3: CASSPIQGNTEAFF

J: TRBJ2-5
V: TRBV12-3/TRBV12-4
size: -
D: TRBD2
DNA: TGTGCCAGCAGTTTAACTAGCGAGGAGACCCAGTACTTC
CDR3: CASSLTSEETQYF

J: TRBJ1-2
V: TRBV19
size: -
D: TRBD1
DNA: TGTGCCAGTAGTATTTCAGGGGGCTACTATGGCTACACCTTC
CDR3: CASSISGGYYGYTF

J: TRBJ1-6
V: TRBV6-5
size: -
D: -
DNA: TGTGCCAGCTCCTCGGGGAGGCCCTATAATTCACCCCTCCACTTT
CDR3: CASSSGRPYNSPLHF

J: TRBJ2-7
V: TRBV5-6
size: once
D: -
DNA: TGTGCCAGCAGCTTGTGGCCCTCGATAAACGAGCAGTACTTC
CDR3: CASSLWPSINEQYF

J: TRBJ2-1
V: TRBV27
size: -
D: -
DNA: TGTGCCAGCAGGCTCAGGGTTCTCTCCTACAATGAGCAGTTCTTC
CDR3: CASRLRVLSYNEQFF

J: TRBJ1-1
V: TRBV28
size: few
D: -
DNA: TGTGCCAGCAGTTTATCTACAGATACTGAAGCTTTCTTT
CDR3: CASSLSTDTEAFF

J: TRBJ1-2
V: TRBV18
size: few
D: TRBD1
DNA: TGTGCCAGCTCACACTACAACAGGGGGCAGGACTATGGCTACACCTTC
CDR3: CASSHYNRGQDYGYTF

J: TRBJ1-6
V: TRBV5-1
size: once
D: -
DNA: TGCGCCAGCAGCTTATCAGGGTATTCACCCCTCCACTTT
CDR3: CASSLSGYSPLHF

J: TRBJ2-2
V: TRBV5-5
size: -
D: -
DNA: TGTGCCAGCAGCTTGGCGGGGACCGGGGAGCTGTTTTTT
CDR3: CASSLAGTGELFF

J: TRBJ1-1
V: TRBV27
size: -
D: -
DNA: TGTGCCAGCAGTTTGGACAGAGTGAACACTGAAGCTTTCTTT
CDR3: CASSLDRVNTEAFF

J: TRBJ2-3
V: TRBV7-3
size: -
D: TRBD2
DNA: TGTGCCAGCAGCCCGAGCGGGGGGGCCGGAGATACGCAGTATTTT
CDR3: CASSPSGGAGDTQYF

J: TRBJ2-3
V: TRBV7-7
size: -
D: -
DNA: TGTGCTAGCAGCCCACAGGGAGGGAGCACAGATACGCAGTATTTT
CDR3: CASSPQGGSTDTQYF

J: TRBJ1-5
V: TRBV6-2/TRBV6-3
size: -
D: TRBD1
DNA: TGTGCCAGCAGTTACTCACGCGGGACAGGGGTCCGGCCCCAGCATTTT
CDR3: CASSYSRGTGVRPQHF

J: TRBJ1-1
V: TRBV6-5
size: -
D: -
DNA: TGTGCCAGCAGTTACTTAGGCGGAAGTCCAGCTTTCTTT
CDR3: CASSYLGGSPAFF

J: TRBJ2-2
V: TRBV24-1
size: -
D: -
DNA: TGTGCCACCTCCCGTGCGGGGATGAACACCGGGGAGCTGTTTTTT
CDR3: CATSRAGMNTGELFF

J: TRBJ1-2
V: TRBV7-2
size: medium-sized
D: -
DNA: TGTGCCAGCAATTTGGAGGGGCGCTACGCCTATGGCTACACCTTC
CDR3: CASNLEGRYAYGYTF

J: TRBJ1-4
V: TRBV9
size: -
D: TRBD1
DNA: TGTGCCAGCAGCGAGGGGCTTACAGGGGGCGAAAAACTGTTTTTT
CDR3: CASSEGLTGGEKLFF

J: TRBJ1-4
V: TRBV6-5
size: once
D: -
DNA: TGTGCCAGTAAACCGGGACAAGCTAGTGAAAAACTGTTTTTT
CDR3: CASKPGQASEKLFF

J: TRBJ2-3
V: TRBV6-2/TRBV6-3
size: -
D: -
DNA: TGTGCCAGCAGTTCCAACTTAAATACGCAGTATTTT
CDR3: CASSSNLNTQYF

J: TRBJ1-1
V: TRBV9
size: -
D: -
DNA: TGTGCCAGCAGCGTACTTGTGAACACTGAAGCTTTCTTT
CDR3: CASSVLVNTEAFF

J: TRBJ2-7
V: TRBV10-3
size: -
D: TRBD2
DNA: TGTGCCATCAGTACTAGCGGGGGCTACGAGCAGTACTTC
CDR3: CAISTSGGYEQYF

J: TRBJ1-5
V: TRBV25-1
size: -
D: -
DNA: TGTGCCAGCAGTGACACATATAGCAATCAGCCCCAGCATTTT
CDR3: CASSDTYSNQPQHF

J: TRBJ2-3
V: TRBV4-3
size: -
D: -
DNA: TGCGCCAGCAGCCAGCAAGCAGGAGATACGCAGTATTTT
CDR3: CASSQQAGDTQYF

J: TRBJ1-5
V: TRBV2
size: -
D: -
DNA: TGTGCCAGCAGTGAACGGCCAGGGGCCCGATTAAGCAATCAGCCCCAGCATTTT
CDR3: CASSERPGARLSNQPQHF

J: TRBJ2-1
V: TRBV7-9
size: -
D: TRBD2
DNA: TGTGCCAGCAGCCCGAGCGGGGTGGGGCACAATGAGCAGTTCTTC
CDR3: CASSPSGVGHNEQFF

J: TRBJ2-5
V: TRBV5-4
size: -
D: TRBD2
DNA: TGTGCCAGCAGCCGAGCGTTGGCTAGCGGAGAGACCCAGTACTTC
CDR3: CASSRALASGETQYF

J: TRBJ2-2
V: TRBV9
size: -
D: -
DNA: TGTGCCAGCAGCGTAGATCCCACAGAAACCGGGGAGCTGTTTTTT
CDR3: CASSVDPTETGELFF

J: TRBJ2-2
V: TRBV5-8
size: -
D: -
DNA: TGTGCCAGCAGCTTGGTATCCGGGGAGCTGTTTTTT
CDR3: CASSLVSGELFF

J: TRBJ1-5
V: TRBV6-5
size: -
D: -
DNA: TGTGCCAGCAGTCTACAGGTCCAAAATCAGCCCCAGCATTTT
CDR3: CASSLQVQNQPQHF

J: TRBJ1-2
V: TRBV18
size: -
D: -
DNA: TGTGCCAGCTCACCAGACACGGCTTATGGCTACACCTTC
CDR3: CASSPDTAYGYTF

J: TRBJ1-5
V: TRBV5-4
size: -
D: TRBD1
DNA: TGTGCCAGCAGCTTGGACAGGGGGCCCAATCAGCCCCAGCATTTT
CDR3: CASSLDRGPNQPQHF

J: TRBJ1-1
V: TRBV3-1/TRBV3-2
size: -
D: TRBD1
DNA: TGTGCCAGCAGCCATCGACAGGGGAATGCTGTCTACACTGAAGCTTTCTTT
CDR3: CASSHRQGNAVYTEAFF

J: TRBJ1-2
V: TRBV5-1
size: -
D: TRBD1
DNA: TGCGCCAGCAGCTTCGGGACAGACTATGGCTACACCTTC
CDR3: CASSFGTDYGYTF

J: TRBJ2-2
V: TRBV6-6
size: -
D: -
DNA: TGTGCCAGCAGCCCAGACAGGGAGGTCGGCGGGGAGCTGTTTTTT
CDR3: CASSPDREVGGELFF

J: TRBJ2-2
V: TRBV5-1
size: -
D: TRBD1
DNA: TGCGCCAGCAGCTCGACAGGGCTGGGCACCGGGGAGCTGTTTTTT
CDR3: CASSSTGLGTGELFF

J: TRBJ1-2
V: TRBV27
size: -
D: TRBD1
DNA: TGTGCCAGCAGTTTAGCACCCCCCGACACAGGGGATTATGGCTACACCTTC
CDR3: CASSLAPPDTGDYGYTF

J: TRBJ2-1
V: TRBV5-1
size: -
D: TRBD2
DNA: TGCGCCAGCAGCTTAAGACTAGCGGGGGGTCCCAGCTCCTACAATGAGCAGTTCTTC
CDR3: CASSLRLAGGPSSYNEQFF